Below are 10 T cell receptor beta chains sequenced from a single sample in a study of T cells expressing NK-cell markers. TCRdb re-called the 5' RACE reads; one entry per CDR3 protein, DNA not given. This repertoire comprises roughly 390,000 distinct CDR3 sequences; its ten largest clones make up about 10%. Material: blood T cells: a sorted CD56 or NKG2C T cell subset, CD4+ or CD8+ T cells, or bulk PBMC T cells (not recorded which). These receptors came from a woman in her forties or fifties in good health.

The CDR3 spells CASSLEDRGEQYF. The rearrangement links TRBV7-9 to TRBJ2-7; there is no DNA to check the TCRdb D call of TRBD1. Germline loops: CDR1 SEHNR, CDR2 FQNEAQ (reference sequence). CDR3 length: 13 residues.

This sequence joins TRBV12-3 or TRBV12-4 and TRBJ1-5. The CDR3 extends over 16 amino acids. The CDR3 protein is CASSLGGRAAIRPQHF.

The CDR3 protein is CASSPLGLAGVGGKNIQYF. J is TRBJ2-4 and V is TRBV18; as DNA is missing, the TRBD2 call by TCRdb cannot be tested. From germline, CDR1 is KGHSH and CDR2 LQKENI. The CDR3 covers 19 residues.

The chain has TRBV5-1 and TRBJ1-4; TCRdb indicates TRBD1, and absent DNA this call remains unverified. The CDR3 consists of 16 residues. Per germline, CDR1 SGHRS and CDR2 YFSETQ. This chain's CDR3 is CASSPWVGTDYEKLFF.

The genes are TRBV9 and TRBJ2-5. This CDR3 has 12 amino acids. CDR1 and CDR2 (germline): SGDLS, YYNGEE. CDR3 loop: CASSARGETQYF.

The rearrangement links TRBV20-1 to TRBJ2-7; TCRdb's D call of TRBD1 is untestable without DNA. CDR3 length: 17 amino acids. The germline gives CDR1 DFQATT, CDR2 SNEGSKA (reference sequence). CDR3 amino acids: CSARDPGTGLGPYEQYF.

The chain links TRBV9 to TRBJ1-2; the TRBD1 assignment by TCRdb is unverifiable without DNA. In germline, CDR1 is SGDLS, CDR2 YYNGEE. This CDR3 spans 17 amino acids. The CDR3 spells CASSARTATLGEYGYTF.

This rearrangement joins TRBV9 to TRBJ1-1; the TRBD1 assignment by TCRdb is unverifiable without DNA. The CDR3 covers 18 residues. CDR1 and CDR2 (germline): SGDLS, YYNGEE. CDR3 residues: CASSVATPGPGMGTEAFF.

The chain has TRBV6-6 and TRBJ1-4. The CDR3 totals 15 residues. The germline V gene encodes CDR1 MNHNY and CDR2 SVGAGI (reference sequence). The CDR3 reads CASSDHRGSNEKLFF.

V and J are TRBV3-1 and TRBJ2-1; TCRdb designates TRBD2, a call that cannot be tested without DNA. Looked up from germline, CDR1 is LGHDT and CDR2 is YNNKEL (reference sequence). The CDR3 totals 15 residues. CDR3 residues: CASSRGSGIYNEQFF.